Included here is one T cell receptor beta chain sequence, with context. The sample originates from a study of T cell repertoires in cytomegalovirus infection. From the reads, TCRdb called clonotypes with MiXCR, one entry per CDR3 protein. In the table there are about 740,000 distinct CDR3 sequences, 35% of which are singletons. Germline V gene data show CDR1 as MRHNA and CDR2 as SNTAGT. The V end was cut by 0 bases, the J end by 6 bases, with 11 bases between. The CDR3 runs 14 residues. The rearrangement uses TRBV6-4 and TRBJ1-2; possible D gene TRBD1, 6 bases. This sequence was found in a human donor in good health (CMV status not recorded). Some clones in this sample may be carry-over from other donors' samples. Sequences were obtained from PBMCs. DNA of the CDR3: TGTGCCAGCAGTGACTCGACAGGTGGTGATGGCTACACCTTC. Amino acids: CASSDSTGGDGYTF.